These T cell receptor beta chains were read from a single sample in a study of a mutant IDH1 vaccine in newly diagnosed glioma. The protocol was immunoSEQ multiplex PCR, while the TCRdb copy is restricted to in-frame clones and leaves out a portion. Of tens of thousands of clones in the sample, 74% were seen once. These receptors' antigens are unknown. Sequences were derived from PBMCs, sampled from a glioma patient whose treatment included an IDH1 peptide vaccine. Receptor source: a man aged 50-59 years with glioma. The CDR3 runs from the conserved cysteine through the conserved F or W. D genes are given only for firm matches. Where a row states a size, it is once, few, many or the class of an expanded clone; other rows omit it.

D gene: TRBD1; clone size: once; V gene: TRBV27; J gene: TRBJ2-7; CDR3 protein: CASSLVGDSYSYEQYF; CDR3 DNA: TGTGCCAGCAGTTTAGTAGGGGACAGTTACTCCTACGAGCAGTACTTC
D gene: TRBD1; clone size: NA; V gene: TRBV6-5; J gene: TRBJ1-4; CDR3 protein: CASSYLGTEGEKLFF; CDR3 DNA: TGTGCCAGCAGTTACCTCGGGACAGAGGGCGAAAAACTGTTTTTT
D gene: TRBD1; clone size: NA; V gene: TRBV30; J gene: TRBJ1-2; CDR3 protein: CAWKNKGQGRNYGYTF; CDR3 DNA: TGTGCCTGGAAAAACAAGGGACAGGGAAGGAACTATGGCTACACCTTC
D gene: NA; clone size: NA; V gene: TRBV9; J gene: TRBJ2-1; CDR3 protein: CASSVGRVPYNEQFF; CDR3 DNA: TGTGCCAGCAGCGTAGGACGGGTCCCATACAATGAGCAGTTCTTC
D gene: NA; clone size: NA; V gene: TRBV13; J gene: TRBJ2-1; CDR3 protein: CASSLDGGEQFF; CDR3 DNA: TGTGCCAGCAGCTTAGATGGGGGTGAGCAGTTCTTC
D gene: TRBD1; clone size: NA; V gene: TRBV6-5; J gene: TRBJ2-7; CDR3 protein: CASSYRGGQNEQYF; CDR3 DNA: TGTGCCAGCAGTTACAGAGGGGGCCAAAACGAGCAGTACTTC
D gene: TRBD1; clone size: few; V gene: TRBV30; J gene: TRBJ1-1; CDR3 protein: CAWSVRQGVTEAFF; CDR3 DNA: TGTGCCTGGAGTGTACGGCAGGGGGTCACTGAAGCTTTCTTT
D gene: NA; clone size: NA; V gene: TRBV30; J gene: TRBJ2-7; CDR3 protein: CAWSTTGEEYF; CDR3 DNA: TGTGCCTGGAGTACAACAGGGGAGGAATACTTC
D gene: NA; clone size: NA; V gene: TRBV21-1; J gene: TRBJ2-7; CDR3 protein: CASSKARVGQPQTYEQYF; CDR3 DNA: TGTGCCAGCAGCAAAGCGCGTGTCGGACAGCCACAAACCTACGAGCAGTACTTC
D gene: NA; clone size: NA; V gene: TRBV7-9; J gene: TRBJ1-5; CDR3 protein: CASSLEQTNQPQHF; CDR3 DNA: TGTGCCAGCAGCTTAGAACAGACCAATCAGCCCCAGCATTTT
D gene: TRBD1; clone size: NA; V gene: TRBV4-1; J gene: TRBJ1-4; CDR3 protein: CASSRNRGNGNEKLFF; CDR3 DNA: TGCGCCAGCAGCCGCAACAGGGGGAATGGTAATGAAAAACTGTTTTTT
D gene: NA; clone size: NA; V gene: TRBV5-5; J gene: TRBJ1-4; CDR3 protein: CASSLEQLATNEKLFF; CDR3 DNA: TGTGCCAGCAGCCTGGAGCAGTTGGCAACTAATGAAAAACTGTTTTTT
D gene: NA; clone size: NA; V gene: TRBV27; J gene: TRBJ1-2; CDR3 protein: CASSSYSGGTLYGYTF; CDR3 DNA: TGTGCCAGCAGTTCGTATTCCGGAGGGACTTTGTATGGCTACACCTTC
D gene: TRBD1; clone size: NA; V gene: TRBV6-5; J gene: TRBJ1-1; CDR3 protein: CASSQRTGSFTEAFF; CDR3 DNA: TGTGCCAGCAGTCAACGGACAGGGAGTTTCACTGAAGCTTTCTTT
D gene: NA; clone size: once; V gene: TRBV4-2; J gene: TRBJ1-4; CDR3 protein: CASSHLRDSKNEKLFF; CDR3 DNA: TGTGCCAGCAGCCACCTCCGGGACTCGAAGAATGAAAAACTGTTTTTT
D gene: NA; clone size: NA; V gene: TRBV2; J gene: TRBJ2-1; CDR3 protein: CASSPGTAVNEQFF; CDR3 DNA: TGTGCCAGCAGTCCCGGGACTGCCGTCAATGAGCAGTTCTTC
D gene: TRBD2; clone size: NA; V gene: TRBV9; J gene: TRBJ2-1; CDR3 protein: CASSPLAGGSYNEQFF; CDR3 DNA: TGTGCCAGCAGCCCCCTAGCGGGGGGGTCCTACAATGAGCAGTTCTTC